This T cell receptor (beta chain) comes out of a study of blood T cell repertoires in COVID-19 (dated by TCRdb to 2019 to 2021). Regarding the research as a whole: Samples from collaborators originated in the United States, Italy and Spain and spanned both the acute and convalescent phases of COVID-19. The material from the prospective study consisted of cDNA or gDNA derived from T cells, B-cell-depleted T cells, or PBMCs. The dataset comprised deeply sampled blood TCRbeta repertoires from subjects exposed to, actively infected with, or recovered from COVID-19. The repertoires were made available in a free public database intended to serve as a resource for research on the immune response to SARS-CoV-2. Samples came from the ongoing ImmuneRACE study (first 160 participants) plus 1,254 subjects from 6 global collaborators. The sample metadata nearly always contained a de-identified subject ID, COVID-19 status, age in years and sex. Where available, HLA class I and class II types were obtained from metadata supplied by the sample provider rather than from assay-based typing. Paper-wide results and their limitations: The quantity of clinical and demographic metadata differed by source and by participant and was supplied without curation.

V is reduced by 5 bases and J by 0 bases, leaving a spacing of 8 bases between them. Including cysteine and phenylalanine, the CDR3 has 14 amino acids. The only DNA kept is the CDR3, 42 bases in frame from the first base. CDR1 and CDR2, per the germline V gene (reference sequence), are LNHDA and SQIVND. Participants in the prospective study were aged 18 to 89 years, lived in approximately 26 United States geographic areas, and enrolled through a virtual design. In the prospective study, cohorts were assigned on the basis of participant-reported clinical history obtained from a screening survey and a study questionnaire. Recovered participants in ImmuneRACE Cohort 3 were defined by two consecutive negative NP/OP PCR tests, clearance by a healthcare professional, or resolution of symptoms. Each participant in the prospective study had whole blood, serum and a nasopharyngeal or oropharyngeal swab collected by mobile phlebotomists. Prospective study participants could optionally give additional blood draws and questionnaires over an approximately two-month period. Before DNA extraction, blood samples from the prospective study were shipped at room temperature or frozen.

This clone was seen more than once but under ten times. Its antigen specificity is not known. Per-nucleotide qualities are absent, and no much larger clonotype sits a single base away. TCRbeta CDR3 regions were amplified from genomic DNA by means of the immunoSEQ Assay, a bias-controlled multiplex PCR. As for how the authors treated the data: Nucleated cell counts per sample were estimated from amplification of reference gene primers within the assay. To quantify the absolute abundance of each unique TCRbeta CDR3 rearrangement, sequence reads were collapsed and filtered. For each sample, productive Simpson clonality was calculated by taking the square root of Simpson's diversity index across productive rearrangements. Held by TCRdb, this immuneACCESS table contains in-frame sequences only and omits some clones. Under half of the omission traces to an unresolved V gene where checked; the cause of the rest is unknown. The V and J calls and the clone size are those of that table, but D and trimming were determined from the DNA. For this sample the table gives some 350,000 clones, of which about 90% were detected only once. The leading ten clones occupy 2.5% to 3% of the sample.

This chain joins TRBV19 to TRBJ1-3, with the D gene not confidently named. Sequenced: PBMCs or T cells enriched from blood (not recorded which). The TCR sequence derives from a woman aged 25 to 39 who had recovered from COVID-19. At the DNA level, the sequence is TGTGCCAGTAGTTTCCTCTACTCTGGAAACACCATATATTTT. It translates as CASSFLYSGNTIYF.